Below are 26 T cell receptor beta chains sequenced from a single sample in a study of blood T cell repertoires in COVID-19. Data came from immunoSEQ multiplex PCR; TCRdb stores just in-frame clones and leaves some out. The data contain under 300,000 clones, about 80% of them singletons. Sample: PBMCs or T cells enriched from blood (not recorded which). These receptors all stem from a man between 35 and 55 years old who had recovered from COVID-19.

The J gene is TRBJ1-4, the V gene TRBV27, with D tentatively TRBD1 (5 bases). The CDR3 extends over 12 amino acids. The V end lost 3 bases, the J end lost 8 bases, and 7 bases lay between the germline ends. Per the germline V gene, CDR1 is MNHEY and CDR2 is SMNVEV (reference sequence). Here the CDR3 reads CASSLGGEKLFF. The CDR3 region has the DNA TGTGCCAGCAGTTTGGGGGGAGAAAAACTGTTTTTT.

This clone was seen once. The chain uses TRBV5-1 and TRBJ2-4, with a possible D match to TRBD1 (6 bases). The CDR3 has 18 amino acids. Trimming left V 0 bases short and J 3 bases short, with 19 bases between. CDR1 and CDR2 (germline): SGHRS, YFSETQ. For the CDR3, the DNA is TGCGCCAGCAGCTTGGATTATGGGGACATTCGGGACAAAAACATTCAGTACTTC. Translating it yields CASSLDYGDIRDKNIQYF. Full variable domain (rest looked up from reference TRBV5-1 and TRBJ2-4): KAGVTQTPRYLIKTRGQQVTLSCSPISGHRSVSWYQQTPGQGLQFLFEYFSETQRNKGNFPGRFSGRQFSNSRSEMNVSTLELGDSALYLCASSLDYGDIRDKNIQYFGAGTRLSVL.

The V gene is TRBV6-1, the J gene TRBJ2-5; D is ambiguous. Germline assignment: CDR1 MNHNS and CDR2 SASEGT. Between the trimmed V and J ends, which lost 0 bases and 1 base, there was a span of 9 bases. This CDR3 has 15 amino acids. CDR3 in DNA: TGTGCCAGCAGTGAAGCGCCTACTATCCAAGAGACCCAGTACTTC. Encoded protein: CASSEAPTIQETQYF.

The sample holds one count of this clone. The chain employs TRBV20-1 and TRBJ2-3, with TRBD2 matching 12 bases. This CDR3 is built from 15 residues. Germline lookup yields CDR1 DFQATT and CDR2 SNEGSKA (reference sequence). V shed 3 bases and J 8 bases; nucleotides not matched to a gene: 9. CDR3 nucleotide sequence: TGCAGTGCTAGTGCCGGGGCTAGCGGGGGGGTTACGCAGTATTTT. Its translation: CSASAGASGGVTQYF.

V and J are TRBV25-1 and TRBJ2-7, with D possibly being TRBD2 (6 bases). The CDR3 covers 15 residues. The germline V gene has CDR1 MGHDK and CDR2 SYGVNS. Trimming removed 4 bases at V and 4 bases at J, with 17 bases between. CDR3 region: CASSASRAGGYEQYF. The CDR3 nucleotides are TGTGCCAGCAGTGCGTCCCGGGCCGGGGGTTACGAGCAGTACTTC.

This chain links TRBV2 with TRBJ2-7, with TRBD1 as a possible D gene (6 bases). The germline gives CDR1 SNHLY, CDR2 FYNNEI. Deletions cut 10 bases from V and 3 bases from J, with 28 bases between. This CDR3 region has 17 residues. CDR3 sequence reads: CATSTGRDRPTIYEQYF. CDR3 nucleotides: TGTGCCACCTCAACGGGACGAGACAGGCCTACGATCTACGAGCAGTACTTC.

The chain links TRBV10-3 to TRBJ1-5; no clear D. V lost 0 bases and J lost 6, with 6 bases in between. Germline V lookup: CDR1 ENHRY, CDR2 SYGVKD. There are 13 residues in the CDR3. Written as DNA, the CDR3 is TGTGCCATCAGTGAGTCGCGTGGTCAGCCCCAGCATTTT. It is translated as CAISESRGQPQHF.

The chain carries TRBV19 and TRBJ1-4; 8 bases align to TRBD1. J lost 6 bases, V lost 4 bases, and 7 bases had no gene match. Germline V CDR1 and CDR2: LNHDA, SQIVND (reference sequence). There are 15 residues in the CDR3. DNA of the CDR3: TGTGCCAGTAGTACCAGGGGGCGCGAGGATGAAAAACTGTTTTTT. Residues: CASSTRGREDEKLFF.

This clone has a single count. The gene calls are TRBV5-1 and TRBJ2-7; no definite D call. Trimming shortened V by 0 bases and J by 5 bases, and 15 bases separated the two germline ends. CDR1 and CDR2 from the germline V gene are SGHRS and YFSETQ. The CDR3 is 15 amino acids. Written as DNA, the CDR3 is TGCGCCAGCAGCTTGGGAGCCCCAGGAAAGGACGAGCAGTACTTC. Residues: CASSLGAPGKDEQYF.

This sequence joins TRBV7-9 and TRBJ2-3; D might be TRBD2 (6 bases). V was pared by 3 bases and J by 2 bases, with 9 bases between. Germline lookup yields CDR1 SEHNR and CDR2 FQNEAQ (reference sequence). The CDR3 totals 14 residues. The chain's CDR3 is CASSFGGNTDTQYF. CDR3 DNA sequence: TGTGCCAGCAGCTTCGGGGGAAACACAGATACGCAGTATTTT.

The chain links TRBV5-1 to TRBJ2-3, with D possibly matching TRBD1 (6 bases). V dropped 3 bases and J dropped 0 bases, with 11 bases sitting between them. Germline lookup yields CDR1 SGHRS and CDR2 YFSETQ. The CDR3 totals 15 residues. CDR3 amino acids: CASSSRQVSTDTQYF. For the CDR3, the DNA is TGCGCCAGCAGCTCAAGACAGGTTAGCACAGATACGCAGTATTTT.

The chain employs TRBV30 and TRBJ1-1; TRBD1 matches 7 bases. CDR3 length: 13 amino acids. Germline V gene lookup returns CDR1 GTSNPN and CDR2 SVGIG (reference sequence). V was pared by 8 bases and J by 7 bases, with 13 bases of the junction left unmatched. The CDR3 sequence: CATEDREIGEAFF. CDR3 nucleotide sequence: TGTGCCACCGAAGACAGGGAAATTGGTGAAGCTTTCTTT.

This sequence joins TRBV11-2 and TRBJ1-1; weak D call: TRBD1 (5 bases). Trimming removed 2 bases at V and 4 bases at J, with 11 bases between. The CDR3 spans 14 residues. Germline assignment: CDR1 SGHAT and CDR2 FQNNGV. CDR3 residues: CASSLSRGTTEAFF. CDR3 nucleotides: TGTGCCAGCAGCTTATCTAGGGGAACCACTGAAGCTTTCTTT.

The chain is built from TRBV4-1 and TRBJ2-7, with no clear D. Germline-derived CDR1 and CDR2 are MGHRA and YSYEKL. Deletions cut 2 bases from V and 0 bases from J, with 11 bases between. This CDR3 is 15 amino acids long. The CDR3 spells CASSQSEAYSYEQYF. The DNA for the CDR3 is TGCGCCAGCAGCCAATCCGAGGCATACTCCTACGAGCAGTACTTC.

The gene calls are TRBV10-1 and TRBJ1-1; TRBD1 matches at 8 bases. V was clipped by 0 bases and J by 5 bases; unmatched bases: 5. This CDR3 contains 15 residues. Germline loops: CDR1 WNHNN, CDR2 SYGVQD (reference sequence). CDR3 bases: TGCGCCAGCAGTGAGTCCTGGACAGGGAATACTGAAGCTTTCTTT. This sequence encodes CASSESWTGNTEAFF.

V gene TRBV5-1 combines with J gene TRBJ2-7; 8 bases match TRBD2. Germline V CDR1 and CDR2: SGHRS, YFSETQ. There are 14 residues in the CDR3. The junction had 8 bases not matched to a gene; V was cut back by 4 bases and J by 5 bases. The CDR3 sequence is CASSDGVAGNEQYF. In nucleotides, the CDR3 is TGCGCCAGCAGCGACGGAGTAGCGGGGAACGAGCAGTACTTC.

This sequence joins TRBV6-5 and TRBJ2-2; 11 bases are a match to TRBD2. The CDR3 has 14 amino acids. Trimming cost V 7 bases and J 7 bases; bases outside gene matches: 5. In germline, CDR1 is MNHEY, CDR2 SVGAGI. CDR3 DNA: TGTGCCAGCACCTACGGACTAGCGGGCGGGGAGCTGTTTTTT. Protein: CASTYGLAGGELFF.

V and J are TRBV20-1 and TRBJ2-1, with a tentative D call TRBD2 (5 bases). Trimming stripped 3 bases from V and 4 bases from J, with 13 bases between. Germline CDR1 and CDR2: DFQATT and SNEGSKA (reference sequence). This CDR3 has 14 residues. CDR3 residues: CSASRELVYNEQFF. CDR3 DNA: TGCAGTGCTAGTAGGGAGTTAGTGTACAATGAGCAGTTCTTC.

CDR3 loop: CASSLGPQPQHF. In nucleotides, the CDR3 is TGTGCCAGCAGTCTTGGGCCTCAGCCCCAGCATTTT. The V gene is TRBV12-3 or TRBV12-4, the J gene TRBJ1-5; no clear D. The length of the CDR3 is 12 residues. V was pared by 5 bases and J by 6 bases, with 8 bases between.

This clone has only a few counts. The chain has TRBV7-2 and TRBJ1-5; 7 nucleotides match TRBD1. Germline assignment: CDR1 SGHTA and CDR2 FQGNSA. The trim removed 1 base at V and 7 bases at J, leaving 7 bases unmatched. This CDR3 comprises 15 residues. CDR3 loop: CASSLVGQGGQPQHF. CDR3 DNA sequence: TGTGCCAGCAGCTTAGTAGGTCAGGGGGGACAGCCCCAGCATTTT. Full variable domain (outside the CDR3, taken from reference TRBV7-2 and TRBJ1-5): GAGVSQSPSNKVTEKGKDVELRCDPISGHTALYWYRQSLGQGLEFLIYFQGNSAPDKSGLPSDRFSAERTGGSVSTLTIQRTQQEDSAVYLCASSLVGQGGQPQHFGDGTRLSIL.

DNA for the CDR3: TGTGCCAGCAGCCGGAACACTGAAGCTTTCTTT. Translated: CASSRNTEAFF. The chain recombines TRBV12-3 or TRBV12-4 with TRBJ1-1; no definite D call. Trimming removed 6 bases from V and 1 base from J, with 3 bases in between. This CDR3 region has 11 residues.

This rearrangement joins TRBV5-5 to TRBJ1-2; no reliable D call. Trimming pared 0 bases from V and 0 bases from J, leaving 9 bases between. Germline V gene data show CDR1 as SGHKS and CDR2 as YYEKEE (reference sequence). There are 15 residues in the CDR3. CDR3 sequence: CASSLVQASNYGYTF. As DNA, the CDR3 is TGTGCCAGCAGCTTGGTTCAGGCTTCTAACTATGGCTACACCTTC.

The chain has TRBV3-1 (or the pseudogene TRBV3-2) and TRBJ1-2; D possibly corresponds to TRBD1 (5 bases). With 3 bases removed from V and 8 bases from J, the gap between germline ends came to 25 bases. CDR1 and CDR2 (germline): LGHDT, YNNKEL (reference sequence). The CDR3 is 17 amino acids. CDR3 region: CASSHLPRQGNVGGYTF. For the CDR3, the DNA is TGTGCCAGCAGCCATTTGCCGAGGCAGGGAAACGTCGGGGGCTACACCTTC.

This clone was found a few times. This rearrangement joins TRBV7-2 to TRBJ1-1, with 8 bases lining up with TRBD1. Germline-derived CDR1 and CDR2 are SGHTA and FQGNSA. The J segment lost 5 bases and the V segment lost 3 bases, leaving 5 bases of the junction unmatched. The CDR3 covers 14 residues. Here the CDR3 reads CASSFVQGGTEAFF. The CDR3 bases are TGTGCCAGCAGCTTCGTACAGGGGGGGACTGAAGCTTTCTTT.

The chain combines TRBV27 with TRBJ1-3; D is ambiguous. The CDR3 contains 13 residues. V lost 5 bases, J lost 7 bases, and 12 bases lay in between. CDR1 is MNHEY, CDR2 SMNVEV, per germline (reference sequence). CDR3 coding DNA: TGTGCCAGCAGTCCGTCCCCTATTAACACCATATATTTT. This gives the protein CASSPSPINTIYF.

This clone was picked up a small number of times. The rearrangement joins TRBV11-1 to TRBJ1-1, with no clear D. Trimming stripped 3 bases from V and 7 bases from J, with 12 bases between. Per the germline V gene, CDR1 is SGHAT and CDR2 is FQDESV (reference sequence). CDR3 size: 13 residues. The CDR3 DNA sequence: TGTGCCAGCAGCTTTGAATCCCGAGGTGAAGCTTTCTTT. This codes for CASSFESRGEAFF.